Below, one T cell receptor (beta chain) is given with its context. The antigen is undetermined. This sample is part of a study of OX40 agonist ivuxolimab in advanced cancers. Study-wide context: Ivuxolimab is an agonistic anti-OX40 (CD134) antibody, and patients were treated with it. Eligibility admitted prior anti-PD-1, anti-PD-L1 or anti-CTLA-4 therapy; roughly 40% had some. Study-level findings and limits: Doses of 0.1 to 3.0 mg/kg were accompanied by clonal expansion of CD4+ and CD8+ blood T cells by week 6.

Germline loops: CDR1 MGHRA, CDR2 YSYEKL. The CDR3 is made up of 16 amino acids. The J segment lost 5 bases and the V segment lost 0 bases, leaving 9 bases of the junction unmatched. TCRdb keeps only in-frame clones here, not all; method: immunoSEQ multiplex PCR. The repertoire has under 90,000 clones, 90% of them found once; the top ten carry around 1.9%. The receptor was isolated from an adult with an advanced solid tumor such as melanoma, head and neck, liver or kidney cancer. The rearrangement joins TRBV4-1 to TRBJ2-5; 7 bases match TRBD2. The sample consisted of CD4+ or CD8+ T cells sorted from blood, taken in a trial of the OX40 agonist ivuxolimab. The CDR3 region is CASSQEVWGGAETQYF. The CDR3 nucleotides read TGCGCCAGCAGCCAAGAAGTTTGGGGGGGTGCGGAGACCCAGTACTTC.